One sample yielded the 27 T cell receptor beta chains listed below, sequenced in a study of T cells in Graves' hyperthyroidism and ophthalmopathy. RNA transcripts yielded amplified TCR beta CDR3 regions. An initial round of RT-PCR targeting the TCR CDR3 relied on the HTBI primer set. In TCRdb, the multiplex PCR reads were re-called with MiXCR into one record per CDR3 protein. The sample gives hundreds of thousands of distinct CDR3 sequences, roughly a third of which show up once; around 31% is in the top ten. The sequenced sample consisted of blood. These receptors came from a woman in her forties with Graves' hyperthyroidism.

This clonotype was seen ten or more times. Its ends do not fully match the called genes, so a read error is possible. The chain has TRBV10-3 and TRBJ2-7; 7 bases are shared with TRBD2. The CDR3 runs to 12 residues. In germline, CDR1 is ENHRY, CDR2 SYGVKD. This CDR3 reads CAIREVSNEQYF. The CDR3, as DNA: TGTGCCATCCGGGAGGTCTCCAACGAGCAGTACTTC.

Concerning this clonotype: It may be a read error: a sequence one base away is much more abundant. The rearrangement uses TRBV7-2 and TRBJ1-4; possible D gene TRBD1, 5 bases. Per the germline V gene, CDR1 is SGHTA and CDR2 is FQGNSA. CDR3 length equals 15 residues. V lost 3 bases to trimming and J lost 5 bases, with 13 bases between them. CDR3 coding DNA: TGTGCCAGCAGCTTGAATGGGGGGGTGAATGAAAAACTGTTTTTT. This encodes CASSLNGGVNEKLFF.

For this clonotype: A much bigger clone sits one base away, suggesting this may be a read error. The chain has TRBV19 and TRBJ2-2; D might be TRBD2 (5 bases). CDR3 length: 12 amino acids. Germline V gene data show CDR1 as LNHDA and CDR2 as SQIVND (reference sequence). The CDR3: CASSERAGELLF. In DNA form, the CDR3 reads TGTGCCAGTAGTGAGCGAGCCGGGGAGCTGCTTTTT.

The table lists this clonotype with many counts. The V gene is TRBV6-6, the J gene TRBJ1-2; perhaps TRBD1 as D (6 bases). Looked up from germline, CDR1 is MNHNY and CDR2 is SVGAGI (reference sequence). The CDR3 runs 16 residues. V dropped 0 bases and J dropped 2 bases, with 13 bases sitting between them. Here the CDR3 reads CASSYSQKGGNYGYTF. Here the CDR3 DNA reads TGTGCCAGCAGTTACTCCCAAAAAGGGGGAAACTATGGCTACACCTTC.

This clonotype was recorded many times. The chain recombines TRBV4-3 with TRBJ1-2, with a weak D call TRBD1 (6 bases). With 1 base removed from V and 7 bases from J, the gap between germline ends came to 16 bases. The CDR3 has 15 residues. The germline CDR1 and CDR2 sequences are LGHNA and YSLEER. CDR3 sequence: CASSQGYREVGGYTF. CDR3 nucleotides: TGCGCCAGCAGCCAAGGGTACAGGGAGGTCGGTGGCTACACCTTC.

This chain connects TRBV10-3 to TRBJ1-2, with 9 bases aligning to TRBD1. This CDR3 contains 14 residues. Looked up from germline, CDR1 is ENHRY and CDR2 is SYGVKD. V shed 10 bases, J shed 7 bases, and the junction held 13 bases outside the gene matches. In nucleotides, the CDR3 is TGTGCCAGCACTATTACCGGGACAGGGTTTGGCTACACCTTC. As protein: CASTITGTGFGYTF.

This clonotype was counted a single time. The chain couples TRBV7-9 to TRBJ1-2; 9 nucleotides match TRBD1. Germline CDR1 reads SEHNR; CDR2 reads FQNEAQ (reference sequence). The V gene end was trimmed by 5 bases and the J gene end by 8 bases; junction bases not matched to a gene: 12. The CDR3 runs to 15 residues. Here the CDR3 reads CASSPGTGPWGGYTF. The CDR3 DNA reads TGTGCCAGCAGCCCAGGGACAGGGCCCTGGGGGGGCTACACCTTC.

Notes on this clonotype: One end of the junction is discordant with germline, which a read error may explain. The genes are TRBV7-2 and TRBJ2-5; D uncertain. Per the germline V gene, CDR1 is SGHTA and CDR2 is FQGNSA. This CDR3 spans 10 amino acids. The CDR3 loop is CASSEEIQYF. Written as DNA, the CDR3 is TGTGCCAGCAGCGAAGAGATCCAGTACTTC. The full variable domain, in which reference TRBV7-2 and TRBJ2-5 provide the parts outside the CDR3, is GAGVSQSPSNKVTEKGKDVELRCDPISGHTALYWYRQSLGQGLEFLIYFQGNSAPDKSGLPSDRFSAERTGGSVSTLTIQRTQQEDSAVYLCASSEEIQYFGPGTRLLVL.

There are many counts of this clonotype. V usage is TRBV9 and J usage is TRBJ2-6, with a tentative D call TRBD1 (6 bases). CDR1 SGDLS and CDR2 YYNGEE come from the germline V gene. V gave up 2 bases and J gave up 0 bases, with 9 bases separating them. This CDR3 is 16 amino acids long. This CDR3 reads CASSVTGYSGANVLTF. The CDR3 DNA reads TGTGCCAGCAGCGTCACAGGGTACTCTGGGGCCAACGTCCTGACTTTC.

V and J are TRBV5-6 and TRBJ2-7, with D possibly called TRBD1 or TRBD2 (5 bases each). Germline V lookup: CDR1 SGHDT, CDR2 YYEEEE. CDR3 length equals 13 residues. V gave up 4 bases and J gave up 3 bases, with 11 bases separating them. CDR3 amino acids: CASSRGRNYEQYF. CDR3 sequence (DNA): TGTGCCAGCAGCCGGGGACGGAACTACGAGCAGTACTTC.

This rearrangement joins TRBV28 to TRBJ1-1; D not resolved. Trimming stripped 3 bases from V and 6 bases from J, with 8 bases between. The germline CDR1 and CDR2 sequences are MDHEN and SYDVKM. There are 12 residues in the CDR3. As DNA, the CDR3 is TGTGCCAGCAGTTTTGTACAGTCTGAAGCTTTCTTT. This sequence encodes CASSFVQSEAFF. Using reference TRBV28 and TRBJ1-1 for the parts outside the CDR3, the full variable domain is DVKVTQSSRYLVKRTGEKVFLECVQDMDHENMFWYRQDPGLGLRLIYFSYDVKMKEKGDIPEGYSVSREKKERFSLILESASTNQTSMYLCASSFVQSEAFFGQGTRLTVV.

The chain combines TRBV10-1 with TRBJ2-7, with D unresolved. The germline V gene has CDR1 WNHNN and CDR2 SYGVQD (reference sequence). V lost 0 bases and J lost 1, with 7 bases in between. The CDR3 contains 14 residues. The CDR3 DNA reads TGCGCCAGCAGTGAGTCTCTTCAGTCCTACGAGCAGTACTTC. Residues: CASSESLQSYEQYF.

As regards this clonotype: Compared with germline, one end of the junction differs, possibly owing to a read error. The J gene is TRBJ2-7, the V gene TRBV6-5, with D perhaps TRBD2 (6 bases). Germline CDR1 and CDR2: MNHEY and SVGAGI. The CDR3 covers 15 residues. CDR3 DNA: TGTGCCATCAGTTACTGGGGGGTTGCTTCGTACGAGCAGTACTTC. It encodes CAISYWGVASYEQYF.

V gene TRBV14 combines with J gene TRBJ2-5; TRBD1 agrees at 8 bases. CDR1 SGHDN and CDR2 FVKESK come from the germline V gene. Trimming cost V 0 bases and J 4 bases; bases outside gene matches: 25. The CDR3 covers 22 residues. CDR3 region: CASSQDPGPTRYWTGRGETQYF. DNA of the CDR3: TGTGCCAGCAGCCAAGATCCGGGCCCTACGAGATATTGGACAGGGCGTGGAGAGACCCAGTACTTC.

This clonotype was recorded many times. This rearrangement joins TRBV7-2 to TRBJ1-4, with TRBD1 as a possible D gene (6 bases). The germline V gene encodes CDR1 SGHTA and CDR2 FQGNSA. The CDR3 runs 17 residues. Deletions cut 1 base from V and 6 bases from J, with 18 bases between. CDR3 region: CASSLDRGGAGDEKLFF. For the CDR3, the DNA is TGTGCCAGCAGCTTAGATAGAGGTGGGGCAGGGGATGAAAAACTGTTTTTT.

This clonotype was recorded at least ten times. This chain connects TRBV20-1 to TRBJ1-1, with TRBD1 matching over 9 bases. V lost 3 bases to trimming and J lost 11 bases; unmatched junction nucleotides: 7. The CDR3 contains 12 residues. The germline CDR1 and CDR2 sequences are DFQATT and SNEGSKA (reference sequence). In nucleotides, the CDR3 is TGCAGTGCTAGGACGGGACAGGGCAAGGCTTTCTTT. Amino acid sequence: CSARTGQGKAFF.

This chain joins TRBV7-8 and TRBJ2-5, with D possibly TRBD2 on 7 matching bases. V was pared by 2 bases and J by 2 bases, with 15 bases between. CDR1 SGHVS and CDR2 FQNEAQ come from the germline V gene. CDR3 length equals 16 residues. The CDR3 loop reads CASSLIRGRGQETQYF. In DNA form, the CDR3 reads TGTGCCAGCAGCTTAATCCGGGGGCGGGGGCAAGAGACCCAGTACTTC.

V gene TRBV7-9 combines with J gene TRBJ2-7; D is possibly TRBD1 or TRBD2 (5 bases each). Trimming pared 4 bases from V and 5 bases from J, leaving 18 bases between. The CDR3 length is 15 residues. Germline CDR1 reads SEHNR; CDR2 reads FQNEAQ (reference sequence). CDR3 nucleotide sequence: TGTGCCAGCAGCTCGCAGGGAGTCCGAGCCGACGAGCAGTACTTC. This codes for CASSSQGVRADEQYF. Full variable domain (rest looked up from reference TRBV7-9 and TRBJ2-7): DTGVSQNPRHKITKRGQNVTFRCDPISEHNRLYWYRQTLGQGPEFLTYFQNEAQLEKSRLLSDRFSAERPKGSFSTLEIQRTEQGDSAMYLCASSSQGVRADEQYFGPGTRLTVT.

The chain links TRBV7-8 to TRBJ2-3; 10 nucleotides line up with TRBD2. In germline, CDR1 is SGHVS, CDR2 FQNEAQ. The ends lost 4 bases at V and 5 bases at J; junction bases unmatched: 6. The CDR3 is 15 amino acids. The CDR3 DNA reads as TGTGCCAGCAGCTCAGCGGGGGGGCTCGGAGATACGCAGTATTTT. Translated, it gives CASSSAGGLGDTQYF.

This clonotype was recorded a few times. The genes are TRBV15 and TRBJ2-5; the match to TRBD2 covers 14 bases. V shed 1 base, J shed 2 bases, and the junction held 12 bases outside the gene matches. Germline CDR1 and CDR2: LNHNV and YYDKDF (reference sequence). The CDR3 is 20 amino acids. In nucleotides, the CDR3 is TGTGCCACCAGCAGAGGGTCGGGACTAGCGGGAGCGGGGGGGCAAGAGACCCAGTACTTC. Its protein product is CATSRGSGLAGAGGQETQYF. The full variable domain, its missing parts supplied by reference TRBV15 and TRBJ2-5, is DAMVIQNPRYQVTQFGKPVTLSCSQTLNHNVMYWYQQKSSQAPKLLFHYYDKDFNNEADTPDNFQSRRPNTSFCFLDIRSPGLGDTAMYLCATSRGSGLAGAGGQETQYFGPGTRLLVL.

About this clonotype: A much bigger clone sits one base away, suggesting this may be a read error. This sequence joins TRBV2 and TRBJ2-7, with a possible D match to TRBD1 (6 bases). The CDR3 length is 13 residues. CDR1 SNHLY and CDR2 FYNNEI come from the germline V gene. DNA of the CDR3: TGTGCCTGCAGTGATGAGGGACAAGTCAAGCAGTACTTC. Translated: CACSDEGQVKQYF.

This clonotype appeared many times. The CDR3 region is CASSPTGEGPTEAFF. In DNA form, the CDR3 reads TGTGCCAGCAGCCCGACAGGGGAGGGCCCCACTGAAGCTTTCTTT. The genes are TRBV7-3 and TRBJ1-1, with 8 bases identical to TRBD1. V shed 5 bases, J shed 4 bases, and the junction held 9 bases outside the gene matches. CDR3 length equals 15 residues. Looked up from germline, CDR1 is SGHTA and CDR2 is FQGTGA.

This clonotype appeared many times. The rearrangement uses TRBV7-8 and TRBJ1-1; D remains ambiguous. The CDR3 is 14 residues long. Germline values: CDR1 SGHVS, CDR2 FQNEAQ. V was clipped by 5 bases and J by 1 base, with 11 bases between them. Written as DNA, the CDR3 is TGTGCCAGCAGCCCCGTTGTGACGAACACTGAAGCTTTCTTT. Translating gives CASSPVVTNTEAFF.

This chain links TRBV7-9 with TRBJ2-7; 9 bases align to TRBD2. The CDR3 runs 18 residues. The trim removed 8 bases at V and 4 bases at J, leaving 21 bases unmatched. CDR1 is SEHNR and CDR2 is FQNEAQ in the germline V gene (reference sequence). The CDR3 DNA reads as TGTGCCAGCCACGCCGCCGCAACACCTAGCGGGAATATGTACGAGCAGTACTTC. It codes for CASHAAATPSGNMYEQYF.

This clonotype was observed a handful of times. The rearrangement uses TRBV6-2 or TRBV6-3 and TRBJ1-2; TRBD1 aligns across 9 bases. Germline V gene lookup returns CDR1 MNHEY and CDR2 SVGEGT. Trimming removed 0 bases from V and 0 bases from J; junction bases left unmatched: 2. This CDR3 is 16 amino acids long. The CDR3 region is CASSYSGQGANYGYTF. The DNA of the CDR3 is TGTGCCAGCAGTTACTCGGGACAGGGAGCTAACTATGGCTACACCTTC.

This clonotype has ten or more counts. The chain uses TRBV11-2 and TRBJ2-7; D is unclear. This CDR3 has 14 residues. Germline V gene lookup returns CDR1 SGHAT and CDR2 FQNNGV. V shed 1 base and J shed 0 bases, with 7 bases lying between them. The CDR3 region has the DNA TGTGCCAGCAGCTTAGCCAGAGGCTCCTACGAGCAGTACTTC. Residues: CASSLARGSYEQYF.

This clonotype was counted once. The chain combines TRBV11-3 with TRBJ1-2; 7 nucleotides align to TRBD1. Germline V lookup: CDR1 SGHNT, CDR2 YENEEA. J was trimmed by 2 bases and V by 7 bases; bases with no gene match: 10. The CDR3 is 15 amino acids. As DNA, the CDR3 is TGTGCCAGCACCACCACAGGGGTGGGCAACTATGGCTACACCTTC. This codes for CASTTTGVGNYGYTF.